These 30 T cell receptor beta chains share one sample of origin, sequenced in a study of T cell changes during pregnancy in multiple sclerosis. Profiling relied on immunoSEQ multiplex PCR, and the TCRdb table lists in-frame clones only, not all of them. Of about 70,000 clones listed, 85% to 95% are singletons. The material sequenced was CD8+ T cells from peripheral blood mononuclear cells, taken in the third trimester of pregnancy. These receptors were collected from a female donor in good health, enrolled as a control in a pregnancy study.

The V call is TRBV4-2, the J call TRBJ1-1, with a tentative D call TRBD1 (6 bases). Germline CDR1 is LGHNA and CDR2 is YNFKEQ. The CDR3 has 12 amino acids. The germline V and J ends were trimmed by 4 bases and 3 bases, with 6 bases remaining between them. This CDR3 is CASSPGDTEAFF. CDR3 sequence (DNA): TGTGCCAGCAGCCCAGGGGACACTGAAGCTTTCTTT.

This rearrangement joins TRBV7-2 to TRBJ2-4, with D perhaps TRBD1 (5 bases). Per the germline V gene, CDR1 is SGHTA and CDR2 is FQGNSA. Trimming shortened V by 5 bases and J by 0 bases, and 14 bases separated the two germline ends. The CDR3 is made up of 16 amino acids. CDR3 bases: TGTGCCAGCAGCAACGTCGGACATGAAGCCAAAAACATTCAGTACTTC. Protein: CASSNVGHEAKNIQYF.

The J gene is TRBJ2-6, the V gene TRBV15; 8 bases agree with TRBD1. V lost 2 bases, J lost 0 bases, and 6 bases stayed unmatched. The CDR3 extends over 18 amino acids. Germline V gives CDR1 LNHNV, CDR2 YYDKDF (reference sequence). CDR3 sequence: CATSRPGQVVSGANVLTF. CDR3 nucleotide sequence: TGTGCCACCAGCAGACCGGGACAGGTGGTCTCTGGGGCCAACGTCCTGACTTTC.

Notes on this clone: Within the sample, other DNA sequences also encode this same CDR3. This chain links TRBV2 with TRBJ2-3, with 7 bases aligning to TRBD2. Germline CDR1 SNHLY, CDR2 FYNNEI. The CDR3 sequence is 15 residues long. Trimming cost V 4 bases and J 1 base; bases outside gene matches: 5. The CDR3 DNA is TGTGCCAGCAGTGCCGGCCTAGCGGGCACAGATACGCAGTATTTT. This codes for CASSAGLAGTDTQYF.

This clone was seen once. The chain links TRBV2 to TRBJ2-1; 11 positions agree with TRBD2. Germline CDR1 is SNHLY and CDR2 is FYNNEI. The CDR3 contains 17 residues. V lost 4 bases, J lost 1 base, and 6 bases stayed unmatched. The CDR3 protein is CASSGPSGGFSYNEQFF. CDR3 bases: TGTGCCAGCAGTGGTCCTAGCGGGGGGTTTTCCTACAATGAGCAGTTCTTC.

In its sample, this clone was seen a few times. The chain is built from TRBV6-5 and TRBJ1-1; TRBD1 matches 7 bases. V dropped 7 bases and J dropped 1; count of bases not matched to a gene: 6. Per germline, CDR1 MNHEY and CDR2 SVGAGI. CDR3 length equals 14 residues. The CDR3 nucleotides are TGTGCCAGCACCCCCACAGGGGCGAACACTGAAGCTTTCTTT. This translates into CASTPTGANTEAFF.

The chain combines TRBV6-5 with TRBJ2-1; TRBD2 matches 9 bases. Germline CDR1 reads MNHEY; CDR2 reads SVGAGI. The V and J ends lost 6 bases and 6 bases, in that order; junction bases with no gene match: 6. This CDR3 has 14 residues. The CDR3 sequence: CASSSQTSGNEQFF. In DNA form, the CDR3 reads TGTGCCAGCAGCTCCCAGACTAGCGGCAATGAGCAGTTCTTC.

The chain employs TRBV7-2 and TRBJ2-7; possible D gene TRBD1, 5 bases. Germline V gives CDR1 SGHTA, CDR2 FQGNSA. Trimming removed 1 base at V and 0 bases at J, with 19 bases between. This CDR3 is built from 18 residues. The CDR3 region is CASSLVGGARQISYEQYF. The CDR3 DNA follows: TGTGCCAGCAGCTTAGTAGGTGGGGCTAGGCAAATCTCCTACGAGCAGTACTTC.

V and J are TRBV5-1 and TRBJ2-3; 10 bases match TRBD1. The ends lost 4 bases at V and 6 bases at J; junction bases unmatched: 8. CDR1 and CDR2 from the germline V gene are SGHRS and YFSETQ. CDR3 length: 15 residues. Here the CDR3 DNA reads TGCGCCAGCAGCCCCAGGGACAGGGGTGGGGATACGCAGTATTTT. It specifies CASSPRDRGGDTQYF.

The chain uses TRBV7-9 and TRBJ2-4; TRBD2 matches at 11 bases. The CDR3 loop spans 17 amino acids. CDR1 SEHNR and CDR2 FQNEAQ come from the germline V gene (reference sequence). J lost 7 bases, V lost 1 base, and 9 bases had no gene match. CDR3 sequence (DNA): TGTGCCAGCAGCTTAGAACTAGCGGGGGCCACTTCCAACATTCAGTACTTC. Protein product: CASSLELAGATSNIQYF.

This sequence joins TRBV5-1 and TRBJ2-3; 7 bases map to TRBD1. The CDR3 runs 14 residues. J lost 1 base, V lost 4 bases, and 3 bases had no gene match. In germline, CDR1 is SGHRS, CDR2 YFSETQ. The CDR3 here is CASSTGQGTDTQYF. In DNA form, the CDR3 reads TGCGCCAGCAGCACCGGACAGGGCACAGATACGCAGTATTTT.

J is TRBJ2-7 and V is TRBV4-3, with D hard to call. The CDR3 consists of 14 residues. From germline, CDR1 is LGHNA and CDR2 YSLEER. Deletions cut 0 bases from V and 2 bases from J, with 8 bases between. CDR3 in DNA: TGCGCCAGCAGCCAAGATCGACAAACCTACGAGCAGTACTTC. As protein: CASSQDRQTYEQYF.

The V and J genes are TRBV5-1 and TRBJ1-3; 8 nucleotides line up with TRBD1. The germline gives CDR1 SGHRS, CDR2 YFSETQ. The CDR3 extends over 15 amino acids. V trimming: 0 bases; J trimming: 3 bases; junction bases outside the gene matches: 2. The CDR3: CASSLDRGFGNTIYF. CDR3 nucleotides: TGCGCCAGCAGCTTGGACAGGGGGTTTGGAAACACCATATATTTT. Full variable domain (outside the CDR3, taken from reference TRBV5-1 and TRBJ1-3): KAGVTQTPRYLIKTRGQQVTLSCSPISGHRSVSWYQQTPGQGLQFLFEYFSETQRNKGNFPGRFSGRQFSNSRSEMNVSTLELGDSALYLCASSLDRGFGNTIYFGEGSWLTVV.

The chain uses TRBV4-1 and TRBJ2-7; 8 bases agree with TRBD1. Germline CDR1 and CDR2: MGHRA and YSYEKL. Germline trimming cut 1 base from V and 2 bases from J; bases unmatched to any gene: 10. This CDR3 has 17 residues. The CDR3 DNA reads TGCGCCAGCAGCCAAGGACGGGTTGGGACAGGACCCTACGAGCAGTACTTC. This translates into CASSQGRVGTGPYEQYF.

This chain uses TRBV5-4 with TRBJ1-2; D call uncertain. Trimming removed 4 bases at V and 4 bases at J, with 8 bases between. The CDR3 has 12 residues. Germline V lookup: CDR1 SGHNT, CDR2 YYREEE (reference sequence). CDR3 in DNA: TGTGCCAGCAGCGTCGGGATCTATGGCTACACCTTC. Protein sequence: CASSVGIYGYTF.

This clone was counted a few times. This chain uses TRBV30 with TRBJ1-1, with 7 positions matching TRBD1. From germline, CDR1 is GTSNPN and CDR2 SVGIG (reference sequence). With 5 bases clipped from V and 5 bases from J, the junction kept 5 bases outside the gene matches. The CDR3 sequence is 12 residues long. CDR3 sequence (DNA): TGTGCCTGGGGACAGGCACGGACTGAAGCTTTCTTT. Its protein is CAWGQARTEAFF.

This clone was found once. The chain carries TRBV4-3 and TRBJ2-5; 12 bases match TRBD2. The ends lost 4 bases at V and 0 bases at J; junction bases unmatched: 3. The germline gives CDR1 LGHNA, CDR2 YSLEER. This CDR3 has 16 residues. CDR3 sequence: CASSRLAGADQETQYF. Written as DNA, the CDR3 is TGCGCCAGCAGCCGACTAGCGGGGGCCGACCAAGAGACCCAGTACTTC.

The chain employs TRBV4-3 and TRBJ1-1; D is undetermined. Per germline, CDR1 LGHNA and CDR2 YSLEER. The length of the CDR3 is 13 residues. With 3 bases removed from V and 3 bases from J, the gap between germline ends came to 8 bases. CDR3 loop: CASSHPGYTEAFF. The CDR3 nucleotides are TGCGCCAGCAGCCACCCAGGTTACACTGAAGCTTTCTTT.

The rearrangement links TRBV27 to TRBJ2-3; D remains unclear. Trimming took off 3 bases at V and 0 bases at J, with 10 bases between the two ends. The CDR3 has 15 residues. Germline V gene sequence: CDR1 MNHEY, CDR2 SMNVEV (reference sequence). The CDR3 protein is CASSFRSHSTDTQYF. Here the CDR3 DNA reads TGTGCCAGCAGTTTTAGATCCCATAGCACAGATACGCAGTATTTT.

The CDR3 sequence: CASSGATGGNTEAFF. CDR3 coding DNA: TGTGCCAGCTCAGGGGCGACAGGAGGGAACACTGAAGCTTTCTTT. This chain joins TRBV18 and TRBJ1-1, with D possibly TRBD1 on 6 matching bases. V was shortened by 5 bases and J by 1 base, with 14 bases between the two germline ends. Germline assignment: CDR1 KGHSH and CDR2 LQKENI. The CDR3 consists of 15 residues.

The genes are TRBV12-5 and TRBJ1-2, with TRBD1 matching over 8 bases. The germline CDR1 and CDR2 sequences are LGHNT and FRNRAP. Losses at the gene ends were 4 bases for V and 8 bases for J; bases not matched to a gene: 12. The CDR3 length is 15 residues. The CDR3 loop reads CASGSGQAGDMGYTF. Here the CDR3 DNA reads TGTGCTAGTGGTTCGGGACAGGCCGGTGATATGGGCTACACCTTC.

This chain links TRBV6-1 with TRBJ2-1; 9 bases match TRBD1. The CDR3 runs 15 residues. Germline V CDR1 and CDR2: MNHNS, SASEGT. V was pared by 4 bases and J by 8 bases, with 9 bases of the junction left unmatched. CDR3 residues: CASSVGLQGAYEQFF. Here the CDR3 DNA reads TGTGCCAGCAGTGTAGGATTACAGGGGGCTTATGAGCAGTTCTTC.

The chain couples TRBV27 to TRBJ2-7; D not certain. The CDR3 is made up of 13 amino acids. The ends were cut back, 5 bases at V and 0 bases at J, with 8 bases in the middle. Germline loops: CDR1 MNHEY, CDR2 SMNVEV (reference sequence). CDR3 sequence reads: CASSPMSSYEQYF. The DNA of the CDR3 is TGTGCCAGCAGTCCGATGAGCTCCTACGAGCAGTACTTC.

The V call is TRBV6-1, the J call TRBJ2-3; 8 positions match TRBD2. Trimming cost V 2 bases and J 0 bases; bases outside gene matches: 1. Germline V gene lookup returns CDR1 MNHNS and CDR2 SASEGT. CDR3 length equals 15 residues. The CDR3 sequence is CASSESGGSTDTQYF. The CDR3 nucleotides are TGTGCCAGCAGTGAAAGCGGGGGTAGCACAGATACGCAGTATTTT.

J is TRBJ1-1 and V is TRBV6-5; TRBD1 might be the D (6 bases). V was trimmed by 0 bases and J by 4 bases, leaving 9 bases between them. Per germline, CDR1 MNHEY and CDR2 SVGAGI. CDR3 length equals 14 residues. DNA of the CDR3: TGTGCCAGCAGTTACTCGACAGGAATCACTGAAGCTTTCTTT. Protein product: CASSYSTGITEAFF.

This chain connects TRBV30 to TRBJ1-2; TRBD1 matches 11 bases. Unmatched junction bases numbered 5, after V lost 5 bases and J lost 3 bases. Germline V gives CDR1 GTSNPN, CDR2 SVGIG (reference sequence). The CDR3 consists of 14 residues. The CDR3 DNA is TGTGCCTGGGACGGGACAGGGGGGGACTATGGCTACACCTTC. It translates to CAWDGTGGDYGYTF.

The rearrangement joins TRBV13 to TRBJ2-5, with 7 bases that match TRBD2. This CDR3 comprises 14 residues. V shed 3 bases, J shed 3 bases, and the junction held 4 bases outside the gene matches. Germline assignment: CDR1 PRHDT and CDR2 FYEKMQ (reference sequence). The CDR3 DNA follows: TGTGCCAGCAGCTTGACTAGCCATGAAGAGACCCAGTACTTC. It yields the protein CASSLTSHEETQYF.

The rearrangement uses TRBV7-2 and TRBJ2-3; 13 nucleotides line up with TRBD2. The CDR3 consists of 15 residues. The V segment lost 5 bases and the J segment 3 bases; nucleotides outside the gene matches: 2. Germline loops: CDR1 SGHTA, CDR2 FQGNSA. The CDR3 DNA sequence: TGTGCCAGCAGCCAGACTAGCGGGGGGACAGATACGCAGTATTTT. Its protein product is CASSQTSGGTDTQYF.

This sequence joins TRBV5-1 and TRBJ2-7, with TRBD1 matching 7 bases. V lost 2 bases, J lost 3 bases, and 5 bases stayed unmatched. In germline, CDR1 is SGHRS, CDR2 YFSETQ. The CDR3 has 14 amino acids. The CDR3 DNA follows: TGCGCCAGCAGCTTCAACAGGGGAAACTACGAGCAGTACTTC. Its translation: CASSFNRGNYEQYF.

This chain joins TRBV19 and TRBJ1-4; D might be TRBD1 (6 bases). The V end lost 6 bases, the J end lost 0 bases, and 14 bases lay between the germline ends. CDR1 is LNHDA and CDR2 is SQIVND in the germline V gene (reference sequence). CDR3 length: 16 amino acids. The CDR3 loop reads CASRSYRTATNEKLFF. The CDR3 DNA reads TGTGCCAGTAGATCTTACCGGACAGCAACTAATGAAAAACTGTTTTTT.